This T cell receptor beta chain appears in the sequencing data of a study of blood T cell repertoires in COVID-19. Study-wide context: Acute and convalescent COVID-19 specimens originated in the United States, Italy and Spain. From T cells, B-cell-depleted T cells, or PBMCs came the material, which was cDNA or gDNA.

Study processing details: Reference gene primer amplification gave estimated nucleated cell counts. TCRdb's table, derived via immunoSEQ multiplex PCR, lists solely in-frame clones and lacks some. The DNA was the basis for D and trimming; V, J and clone size are from that table. The profile covers 180,000 or so clones, with roughly 84% appearing a single time and about 20% taken by the ten largest. CDR3 length: 13 amino acids. Germline CDR1 is SGHNT and CDR2 is YENEEA. V dropped 3 bases and J dropped 1 base, with 4 bases sitting between them. Patients at the Seattle site were enrolled during active infection and followed longitudinally.

This clonotype originated in a person aged 70 to 79 with COVID-19, enrolled during active disease. Sample: peripheral blood. V is TRBV11-3 and J is TRBJ1-3; D gene ambiguous. CDR3 region: CASSFGSGNTIYF. CDR3 nucleotide sequence: TGTGCCAGCAGCTTCGGGTCTGGAAACACCATATATTTT.